The 6 T cell receptor beta chains presented below share a single source sample, sequenced in a study of blood T cell repertoires in COVID-19. Produced via immunoSEQ multiplex PCR; TCRdb's table is partial and in-frame only. The profile shows around 380,000 clones, 81% of them singletons. The sequenced material came from peripheral blood. The receptors originated from a human donor with acute or convalescent COVID-19. The donor label of this sample is uncertain.

The J gene is TRBJ2-7, the V gene TRBV2, with D possibly TRBD1 on 5 matching bases. The V end was cut by 8 bases, the J end by 0 bases, with 11 bases between. Looked up from germline, CDR1 is SNHLY and CDR2 is FYNNEI. The CDR3 totals 13 residues. The CDR3 sequence: CASEGVGSYEQYF. CDR3 nucleotides: TGTGCCAGCGAAGGGGTCGGCTCCTACGAGCAGTACTTC.

The chain recombines TRBV5-1 with TRBJ2-1; 9 bases agree with TRBD1. Germline CDR1 and CDR2: SGHRS and YFSETQ. V lost 4 bases, J lost 7 bases, and 9 bases stayed unmatched. The length of the CDR3 is 15 residues. In DNA form, the CDR3 reads TGCGCCAGCAGCCTAACGACGACAGGGGGGAATGAGCAGTTCTTC. Its protein product is CASSLTTTGGNEQFF.

V and J are TRBV30 and TRBJ1-6; D possibly corresponds to TRBD1 (6 bases). The CDR3 sequence is 15 residues long. Germline V lookup: CDR1 GTSNPN, CDR2 SVGIG (reference sequence). V lost 0 bases, J lost 7 bases, and 13 bases lay in between. The CDR3 protein is CAWSVLWGGNSPLHF. CDR3 coding DNA: TGTGCCTGGAGTGTACTCTGGGGGGGCAATTCACCCCTCCACTTT.

The chain has TRBV11-2 and TRBJ1-3, with D unclear. This CDR3 has 14 amino acids. Trimming took 1 base from V and 6 from J, leaving 10 bases between them. In germline, CDR1 is SGHAT, CDR2 FQNNGV. Here the CDR3 reads CASSLAHITNTIYF. For the CDR3, the DNA is TGTGCCAGCAGCTTAGCGCACATTACAAACACCATATATTTT.

The rearrangement joins TRBV6-5 to TRBJ2-3; 8 bases match TRBD1. J gave up 5 bases and V 7 bases, and 11 bases lay outside the gene matches. Germline V CDR1 and CDR2: MNHEY, SVGAGI. The CDR3 runs to 15 residues. This CDR3 reads CASTLAGGIGDTQYF. The CDR3 region has the DNA TGTGCCAGCACCCTAGCAGGGGGCATTGGAGATACGCAGTATTTT.

The chain recombines TRBV27 with TRBJ1-2, with 7 bases lining up with TRBD1. Unmatched junction bases numbered 3, after V lost 8 bases and J lost 3 bases. Per germline, CDR1 MNHEY and CDR2 SMNVEV (reference sequence). The CDR3 is 12 residues long. CDR3 in DNA: TGTGCCAGCTCGACAGGGCACTATGGCTACACCTTC. It translates to CASSTGHYGYTF.